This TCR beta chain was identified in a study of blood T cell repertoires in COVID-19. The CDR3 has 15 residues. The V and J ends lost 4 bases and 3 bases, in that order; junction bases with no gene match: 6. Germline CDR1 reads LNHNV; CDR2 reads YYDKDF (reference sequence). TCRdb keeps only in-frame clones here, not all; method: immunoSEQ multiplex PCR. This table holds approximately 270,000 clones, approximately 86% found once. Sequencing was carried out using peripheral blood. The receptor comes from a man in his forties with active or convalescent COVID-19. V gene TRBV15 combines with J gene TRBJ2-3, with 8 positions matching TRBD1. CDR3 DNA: TGTGCCACCAGCACCGACAGGGGTGTAACAGATACGCAGTATTTT. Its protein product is CATSTDRGVTDTQYF.